This entry features one T cell receptor beta chain sequence. Its antigen is currently unknown. TCR beta VDJ and CDR3 were profiled, and genomic DNA was the template. TCRdb passed the reads through MiXCR, listing each CDR3 protein once. The table has approximately 380,000 distinct CDR3 sequences, 55% to 75% seen once. The CDR3 covers 15 residues. CDR1 is SNHLY and CDR2 is FYNNEI in the germline V gene. Trimming took 4 bases from V and 5 from J; bases not matched to a gene: 11. The source of the sample is a study of CD8+CD57+ T cells in acquired aplastic anemia. Findings of the study overall: Patients versus controls showed no significant CD8+ Simpson's diversity difference.

This TCR derives from a human donor in good health, serving as a control. Sample: sorted CD4+, CD8+, or CD8+CD57+ T cells (not recorded which) from PBMCs. This chain connects TRBV2 to TRBJ2-7, with 7 positions matching TRBD1. CDR3 protein: CASSAYPQGSDEQYF. The CDR3 region has the DNA TGTGCCAGCAGTGCCTACCCACAGGGGAGCGACGAGCAGTACTTC.